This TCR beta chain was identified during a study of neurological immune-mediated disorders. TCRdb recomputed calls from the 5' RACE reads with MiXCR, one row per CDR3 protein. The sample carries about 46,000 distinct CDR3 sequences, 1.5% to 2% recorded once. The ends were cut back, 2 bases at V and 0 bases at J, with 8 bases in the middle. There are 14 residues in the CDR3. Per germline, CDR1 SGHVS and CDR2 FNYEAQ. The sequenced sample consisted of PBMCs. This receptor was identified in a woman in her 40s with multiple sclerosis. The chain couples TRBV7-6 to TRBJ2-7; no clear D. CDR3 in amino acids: CASSLYDGSYEQYF. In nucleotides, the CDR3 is TGTGCCAGCAGCTTATACGACGGCTCCTACGAGCAGTACTTC.